The 18 T cell receptor beta chains below were found in one sample sequenced in a study of technical replicates of blood from a handful of donors. Produced via immunoSEQ multiplex PCR; TCRdb's table is partial and in-frame only. The repertoire has about 83,000 clones, just over 90% of them found once; the top ten carry approximately 0.25%. The material sequenced was T cells isolated from PBMCs. The receptor source for this set is a human donor in good health.

The rearrangement uses TRBV12-5 and TRBJ1-1, with D perhaps matching TRBD1 (6 bases). The germline CDR1 and CDR2 sequences are LGHNT and FRNRAP. The length of the CDR3 is 14 residues. V gave up 7 bases and J gave up 1 base, with 13 bases separating them. CDR3 DNA: TGTGCTAGTGCCCTTAAGACAGGGAACACTGAAGCTTTCTTT. It translates to CASALKTGNTEAFF.

This clone was seen just once. The chain employs TRBV4-1 and TRBJ2-1; TRBD2 aligns across 11 bases. CDR1 and CDR2 (germline): MGHRA, YSYEKL. CDR3 length equals 16 residues. Germline trimming cut 3 bases from V and 11 bases from J; bases unmatched to any gene: 12. CDR3 protein: CASSHLGIAGGPQQFF. The CDR3 bases are TGCGCCAGCAGCCACCTGGGGATAGCGGGAGGGCCGCAGCAGTTCTTC.

The chain links TRBV7-2 to TRBJ2-7; 13 positions agree with TRBD2. The germline V gene has CDR1 SGHTA and CDR2 FQGNSA. This CDR3 contains 14 residues. V shed 4 bases and J 4 bases; nucleotides not matched to a gene: 1. This CDR3 reads CASSSTSGRYEQYF. CDR3 nucleotide sequence: TGTGCCAGCAGCTCGACTAGCGGGAGGTACGAGCAGTACTTC. The variable domain in full, with the rest retrieved from reference TRBV7-2 and TRBJ2-7, is GAGVSQSPSNKVTEKGKDVELRCDPISGHTALYWYRQSLGQGLEFLIYFQGNSAPDKSGLPSDRFSAERTGGSVSTLTIQRTQQEDSAVYLCASSSTSGRYEQYFGPGTRLTVT.

This clone was counted once. The chain carries TRBV29-1 and TRBJ2-7, with D perhaps matching TRBD1 (7 bases). The CDR3 runs 12 residues. Germline assignment: CDR1 SQVTM and CDR2 ANQGSEA. Trimming shortened V by 7 bases and J by 6 bases, and 16 bases separated the two germline ends. DNA for the CDR3: TGCAGCGCCGGGACTTACAGGGGCGAGCAGTACTTC. Residues: CSAGTYRGEQYF.

V usage is TRBV7-8 and J usage is TRBJ2-3; possible D gene TRBD2, 5 bases. Looked up from germline, CDR1 is SGHVS and CDR2 is FQNEAQ. The V end lost 4 bases, the J end lost 6 bases, and 26 bases lay between the germline ends. CDR3 length: 18 amino acids. The CDR3 sequence: CASSSRVINPRERDTQYF. The CDR3 bases are TGTGCCAGCAGCTCAAGGGTAATAAACCCGAGGGAGAGGGATACGCAGTATTTT.

The chain carries TRBV6-6 and TRBJ2-2; D gene unclear. CDR3 length: 14 residues. The germline CDR1 and CDR2 sequences are MNHNY and SVGAGI (reference sequence). V was cut by 2 bases and J by 3 bases, with 7 bases left in between. CDR3 DNA sequence: TGTGCCAGCAGTTACGGCGGTTACACCGGGGAGCTGTTTTTT. Translated: CASSYGGYTGELFF.

The chain recombines TRBV7-9 with TRBJ2-1, with 11 bases aligning to TRBD1. The V segment lost 4 bases and the J segment 3 bases; nucleotides outside the gene matches: 2. CDR1 SEHNR and CDR2 FQNEAQ come from the germline V gene (reference sequence). The CDR3 extends over 15 amino acids. The CDR3 here is CASSYGTGGYNEQFF. CDR3 in DNA: TGTGCCAGCAGCTACGGGACAGGGGGCTACAATGAGCAGTTCTTC.

The V gene is TRBV11-2, the J gene TRBJ2-1, with 15 bases lining up with TRBD2. Unmatched junction bases numbered 5, after V lost 5 bases and J lost 0 bases. CDR3 size: 18 residues. CDR1 and CDR2 (germline): SGHAT, FQNNGV. This chain's CDR3 is CASSVGLAGGSSYNEQFF. The CDR3 coding sequence is TGTGCCAGCAGCGTGGGACTAGCGGGGGGTAGCTCCTACAATGAGCAGTTCTTC.

The chain uses TRBV5-4 and TRBJ2-3; 7 bases match TRBD1. The CDR3 consists of 13 residues. Germline V CDR1 and CDR2: SGHNT, YYREEE (reference sequence). V shed 4 bases and J 4 bases; nucleotides not matched to a gene: 3. This CDR3 is CASSLTGADTQYF. The CDR3 nucleotides read TGTGCCAGCAGCCTTACAGGGGCAGATACGCAGTATTTT.

The gene calls are TRBV12-5 and TRBJ2-1, with TRBD2 identical over 13 bases. Per germline, CDR1 LGHNT and CDR2 FRNRAP. The V segment lost 0 bases and the J segment 6 bases; nucleotides outside the gene matches: 5. This CDR3 contains 17 residues. The CDR3, as DNA: TGTGCTAGTGGTTTGGTACTAGCGGGAGGGGCCGGCAATGAGCAGTTCTTC. This codes for CASGLVLAGGAGNEQFF.

V is TRBV7-6 and J is TRBJ2-5, with 11 nucleotides matching TRBD2. Losses at the gene ends were 4 bases for V and 5 bases for J; bases not matched to a gene: 21. Looked up from germline, CDR1 is SGHVS and CDR2 is FNYEAQ. The CDR3 runs 20 residues. Here the CDR3 DNA reads TGTGCCAGCAGCTCACCCAGGACTAGCGGGTCTGGCACGGGATGGGAGACCCAGTACTTC. Protein sequence: CASSSPRTSGSGTGWETQYF.

This chain links TRBV4-1 with TRBJ2-1, with 7 bases fitting TRBD2. This CDR3 is built from 21 residues. With V trimmed by 2 bases and J by 5 bases, 24 bases remained unmatched. From germline, CDR1 is MGHRA and CDR2 YSYEKL. The CDR3 here is CASSQSGIGDSIWGSNNEQFF. The CDR3, as DNA: TGCGCCAGCAGCCAAAGCGGGATCGGGGACTCGATCTGGGGAAGTAACAATGAGCAGTTCTTC.

This chain joins TRBV9 and TRBJ2-5, with D hard to call. The length of the CDR3 is 13 residues. Trimming removed 0 bases at V and 2 bases at J, with 5 bases between. The germline CDR1 and CDR2 sequences are SGDLS and YYNGEE. The CDR3 bases are TGTGCCAGCAGCGTAGTACATCAAGAGACCCAGTACTTC. Amino acid sequence: CASSVVHQETQYF.

This rearrangement joins TRBV2 to TRBJ1-1, with a tentative D call TRBD1 (5 bases). CDR3 size: 17 residues. The germline V and J ends were trimmed by 0 bases and 1 base, with 15 bases remaining between them. The germline V gene encodes CDR1 SNHLY and CDR2 FYNNEI. The DNA for the CDR3 is TGTGCCAGCAGTGAAGCGTGGGGCAGGGCCACGAACACTGAAGCTTTCTTT. Residues: CASSEAWGRATNTEAFF.

The gene calls are TRBV25-1 and TRBJ2-1; D unclear. CDR3 length equals 14 residues. CDR1 MGHDK and CDR2 SYGVNS come from the germline V gene. The V and J ends lost 1 base and 5 bases respectively, with 9 bases between them. CDR3: CASSEFAVNNEQFF. The CDR3 DNA is TGTGCCAGCAGTGAATTCGCAGTGAACAATGAGCAGTTCTTC.

This sequence joins TRBV28 and TRBJ1-2; a weak D match, TRBD1 (6 bases). CDR3 size: 14 residues. V dropped 6 bases and J dropped 8 bases, with 19 bases sitting between them. Germline values: CDR1 MDHEN, CDR2 SYDVKM. DNA for the CDR3: TGTGCCAGCAGAGGTACAGGGACCGCGCCCGGCTACACCTTC. It specifies CASRGTGTAPGYTF.

The J gene is TRBJ1-4, the V gene TRBV7-9; TRBD1 matches 9 bases. Germline V gene data show CDR1 as SEHNR and CDR2 as FQNEAQ (reference sequence). Germline trimming cut 1 base from V and 11 bases from J; bases unmatched to any gene: 8. This CDR3 comprises 15 residues. The CDR3 sequence is CASSLVPGQGGKLFF. CDR3 coding DNA: TGTGCCAGCAGCTTAGTGCCGGGACAGGGAGGGAAACTGTTTTTT.

The chain has TRBV6-5 and TRBJ2-3; the match to TRBD2 covers 7 bases. V was pared by 0 bases and J by 6 bases, with 9 bases of the junction left unmatched. There are 16 residues in the CDR3. Germline V gene data show CDR1 as MNHEY and CDR2 as SVGAGI. This chain's CDR3 is CASSYSPSGAGDTQYF. Written as DNA, the CDR3 is TGTGCCAGCAGTTACTCGCCCAGCGGGGCTGGGGATACGCAGTATTTT.